This paragraph reports one TCR beta chain. What it recognizes is unknown. These data originate in a study of tumour-infiltrating T cells in Burkitt lymphoma. For the study at large: Productive clonality predicted overall and progression-free survival. General study findings and limits: Several public clonotypes recurred in numerous Burkitt lymphoma patients.

This CDR3 contains 11 residues. TCRdb keeps only in-frame clones here, not all; method: immunoSEQ multiplex PCR. There are fewer than 3,500 clones in the sample; 13% to 15% occur only once, and around 3% lies in the top ten. This sequence was found in a human donor with Burkitt lymphoma. Source material: tumor tissue. The chain joins TRBV21-1 to TRBJ2-7. TRBV21-1 constitutes a pseudogene. CDR3 DNA sequence: TGTGCCAGCAGCAAAGAGTACGAGCAGTACTTC. As protein: CASSKEYEQYF.